The present entry profiles one T cell receptor (beta chain) with its context. These data are taken from a study of blood T cell repertoires in COVID-19. Method: immunoSEQ multiplex PCR; TCRdb's copy keeps in-frame clones and lacks some. Of about 140,000 clones listed, 80% to 90% are singletons. The CDR3 totals 14 residues. CDR1 and CDR2 from the germline V gene are SGHRS and YFSETQ. V was pared by 4 bases and J by 0 bases, with 8 bases between. The origin of this receptor is a woman aged 45-59 years with acute COVID-19. The gene calls are TRBV5-1 and TRBJ1-3; D is perhaps TRBD1 (6 bases). Material for sequencing was PBMCs or T cells enriched from blood (not recorded which). The CDR3 coding sequence is TGCGCCAGCAGCGTAGGGGGCTCTGGAAACACCATATATTTT. Amino acid sequence: CASSVGGSGNTIYF. The whole variable domain, filled in from reference TRBV5-1 and TRBJ1-3, reads KAGVTQTPRYLIKTRGQQVTLSCSPISGHRSVSWYQQTPGQGLQFLFEYFSETQRNKGNFPGRFSGRQFSNSRSEMNVSTLELGDSALYLCASSVGGSGNTIYFGEGSWLTVV.